The sequence of this T cell receptor (beta chain) was determined in a study of shared clonotypes between healthy human individuals. TCRdb's copy holds only in-frame clones and misses some; the assay was immunoSEQ multiplex PCR. The data show about 1.5 million clones, around 98% seen once. Study conclusions and caveats: Genetic and exposure-history diversity was limited by the few donors. When naive CD4 clonotypes were compared across several donors, around 5% were shared. Even with large depth, rarefaction showed that sorted-subset sequencing was incomplete. Naive subsets generally exceeded memory subsets in estimated richness.

The CDR3 is 17 residues long. Trimming cost V 5 bases and J 0 bases; bases outside gene matches: 9. Looked up from germline, CDR1 is SGHAT and CDR2 is FQNNGV. On this clone itself: The antigen remains unidentified.

Source material: naive CD4+ T cells sorted from blood. Subset indicated: CD45RA+ positively selected. The receptor was isolated from a man aged 25 to 40 in good health. This chain links TRBV11-2 with TRBJ2-7, with TRBD1 identical over 11 bases. The CDR3 here is CASSPRTGGRSSYEQYF. CDR3 bases: TGTGCCAGCAGCCCGCGGACAGGGGGCAGGAGCTCCTACGAGCAGTACTTC.